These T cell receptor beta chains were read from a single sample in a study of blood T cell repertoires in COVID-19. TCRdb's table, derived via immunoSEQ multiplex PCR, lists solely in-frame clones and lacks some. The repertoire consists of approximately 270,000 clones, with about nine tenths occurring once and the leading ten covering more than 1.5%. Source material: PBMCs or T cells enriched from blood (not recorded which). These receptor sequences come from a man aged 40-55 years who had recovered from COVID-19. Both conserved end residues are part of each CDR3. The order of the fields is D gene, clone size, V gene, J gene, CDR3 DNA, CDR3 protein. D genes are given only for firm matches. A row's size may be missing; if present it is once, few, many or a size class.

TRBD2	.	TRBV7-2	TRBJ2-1	TGTGCCAGCAGCTCAGTGGCGGGGGGGCCCCATGAGCAGTTCTTC	CASSSVAGGPHEQFF
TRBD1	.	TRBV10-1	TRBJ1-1	TGCGCCAGCAGCCTAATGGGACAGGGCTTTGAAGCTTTCTTT	CASSLMGQGFEAFF
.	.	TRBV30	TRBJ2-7	TGTGCCTGGAGGGGTAGCATAGATGAGCAGTACTTC	CAWRGSIDEQYF
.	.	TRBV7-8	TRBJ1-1	TGTGCCAGCAGCTTAAACGGCGGAGGAGAAACTGAAGCTTTCTTT	CASSLNGGGETEAFF
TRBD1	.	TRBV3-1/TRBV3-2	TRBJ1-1	TGTGCCAGCAGCCAAGAAGGGGGCTCTGAAGCTTTCTTT	CASSQEGGSEAFF
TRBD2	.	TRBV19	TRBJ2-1	TGTGCCAGTAGTATAGTCGGGCTAGCGGGGGAGAATGAGCAGTTCTTC	CASSIVGLAGENEQFF
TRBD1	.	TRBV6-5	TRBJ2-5	TGTGCCAGCAGTTACTCCGGGACAGGCGACCAAGAGACCCAGTACTTC	CASSYSGTGDQETQYF
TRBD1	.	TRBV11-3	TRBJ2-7	TGTGCCAGCAGCGAGCGGACAGGTTCCACCTACGAGCAGTACTTC	CASSERTGSTYEQYF
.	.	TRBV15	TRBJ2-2	TGTGCCACCAGCAGAGATCGATGGGGCAGCCGAGGAACCGGGGAGCTGTTTTTT	CATSRDRWGSRGTGELFF
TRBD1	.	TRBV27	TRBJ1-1	TGTGCCAGCACAGGACAGGGTCTGGCAGAAGCTTTCTTT	CASTGQGLAEAFF
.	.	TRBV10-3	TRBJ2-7	TGTGCCATCAGCCCCGTTAGCAACGACGAGCAGTACTTC	CAISPVSNDEQYF
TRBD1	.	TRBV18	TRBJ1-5	TGTGCCAGCTCGCCCAGGACAGGGTCGGGCAATCAGCCCCAGCATTTT	CASSPRTGSGNQPQHF
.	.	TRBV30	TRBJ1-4	TGTGCCTGGAGTGTAGGCGGAGAAAAACTGTTTTTT	CAWSVGGEKLFF
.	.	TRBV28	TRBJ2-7	TGTGACTGTCAGGGCCACCACGAGCAGTACTTC	CDCQGHHEQYF
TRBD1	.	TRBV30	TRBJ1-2	TGTGCCTGGAGAACCCCGGGACAGGGGGCGGGCCATGGCTACACCTTC	CAWRTPGQGAGHGYTF
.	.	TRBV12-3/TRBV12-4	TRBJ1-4	TGTGCCAGCAGTCTGCAGGGGGAAAAACTGTTTTTT	CASSLQGEKLFF
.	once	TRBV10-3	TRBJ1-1	TGTGCCATCAGTGATTGGGGCTTGAACACTGAAGCTTTCTTT	CAISDWGLNTEAFF
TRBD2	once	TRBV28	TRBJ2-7	TGTGCCAGCAGTACCCCCGGGGGGGCCACCTACGAGCAGTACTTC	CASSTPGGATYEQYF
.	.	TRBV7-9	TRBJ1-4	TGTGCCAGCGACAGATCCGAAAAACTGTTTTTT	CASDRSEKLFF
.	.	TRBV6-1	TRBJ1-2	TGTGCCAGCAGTGAAGCGTGGAGGAACTTTGGCTACACCTTC	CASSEAWRNFGYTF
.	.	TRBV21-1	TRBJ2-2	TGTGCCAGCAGCGAGGACCTCGGGGGATACACCGGGGAGCTGTTTTTT	CASSEDLGGYTGELFF
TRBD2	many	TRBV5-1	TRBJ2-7	TGCGCCAGCAGCTTTAGCGGGGGACTCTACGAGCAGTACTTC	CASSFSGGLYEQYF
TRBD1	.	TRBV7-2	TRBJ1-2	TGTGCCAGCAGCTCAAGTTCCGGGACAGGGGAAGGCTACACCTTC	CASSSSSGTGEGYTF
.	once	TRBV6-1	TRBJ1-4	TGTGCCAGCAGTGAACGGTACAGGGAGGAAAAACTGTTTTTT	CASSERYREEKLFF
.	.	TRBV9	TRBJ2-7	TGTGCCAGCAGCGTAGGGGGATGGGGGGACGGCTACGAGCAGTACTTC	CASSVGGWGDGYEQYF
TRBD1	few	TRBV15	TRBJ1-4	TGTGCCACCAGCGCCCGACAGGGGCCGGGTGAAAAACTGTTTTTT	CATSARQGPGEKLFF
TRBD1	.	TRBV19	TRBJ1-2	TGTGCCAGTAGTATTAGTTCAGCGCAGGGGGTACGGGACGGCTACACCTTC	CASSISSAQGVRDGYTF
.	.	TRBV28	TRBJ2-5	TGTGCCAGCAGTGACAGGACTCCCGGGTCGGAGACCCAGTACTTC	CASSDRTPGSETQYF
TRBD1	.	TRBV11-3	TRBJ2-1	TGTGCCAGCAGCCAAGGGGGCAGCTCCTACAATGAGCAGTTCTTC	CASSQGGSSYNEQFF
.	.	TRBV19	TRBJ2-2	TGTGCCAGTAGATCTCCCGCGAGAACCGGGGAGCTGTTTTTT	CASRSPARTGELFF
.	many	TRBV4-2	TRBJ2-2	TGTGCCAGCAGCCAAGCGGGGGACCTGAGTACCGGGGAGCTGTTTTTT	CASSQAGDLSTGELFF
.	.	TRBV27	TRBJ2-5	TGTGCCAGCAGTTTATCGGTCAGGAGGGTTGAGACCCAGTACTTC	CASSLSVRRVETQYF
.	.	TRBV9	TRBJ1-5	TGCCCCCGCCGCGCGGGGGGGGGCCCGGGGCAGCCCCAGCATTTT	CPRRAGGGPGQPQHF
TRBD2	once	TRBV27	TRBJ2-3	TGTGCCAGCAGTCCCCCTCCCGGGAGGATATCAGATACGCAGTATTTT	CASSPPPGRISDTQYF
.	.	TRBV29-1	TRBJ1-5	TGCAGCGTTGAAGCCCTTAGCAATCAGCCCCAGCATTTT	CSVEALSNQPQHF
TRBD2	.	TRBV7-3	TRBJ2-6	TGTGCCAGCAGCCGCAGCGGGGGGGCTGCTGGGGCCAACGTCCTGACTTTC	CASSRSGGAAGANVLTF
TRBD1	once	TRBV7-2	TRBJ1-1	TGTGCCAGCAGCTTGAGGACAGGGGCTGTTGGGTCCTTGAACACTGAAGCTTTCTTT	CASSLRTGAVGSLNTEAFF
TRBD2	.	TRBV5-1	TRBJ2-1	TGCGCCAGCAGCGAGGCCCCCAGCGGGAGTGGCTCCTACAATGAGCAGTTCTTC	CASSEAPSGSGSYNEQFF